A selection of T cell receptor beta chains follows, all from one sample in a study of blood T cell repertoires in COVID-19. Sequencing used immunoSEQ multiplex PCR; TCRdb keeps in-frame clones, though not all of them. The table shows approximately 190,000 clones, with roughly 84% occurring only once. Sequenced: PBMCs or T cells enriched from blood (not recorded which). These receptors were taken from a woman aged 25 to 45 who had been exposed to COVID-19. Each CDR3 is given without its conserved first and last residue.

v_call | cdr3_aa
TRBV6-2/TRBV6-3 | ASSWARDTKAF
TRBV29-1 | SGTGPGGYT
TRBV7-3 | ASSPRGDGTYTEAF
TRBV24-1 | ATTPGQGETGELF
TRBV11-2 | ASSTNRNQPQH
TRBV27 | ASSSHGTQMRELF
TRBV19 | ASSWTANEKLF
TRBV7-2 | ASSPLGQSLYEQY
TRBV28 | ASSPTGNTEAF
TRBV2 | ARQGSSYNSPLH
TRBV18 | ASSPRLTGEAF
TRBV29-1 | SVDTGNTIY
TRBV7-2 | ASSLMGQGTQPQH
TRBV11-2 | ASSHSGGNTGELF
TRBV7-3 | ASAKGLAVYNEQF
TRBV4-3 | ASSQGPPQSGGAYNEQF
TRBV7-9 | ASSPRGWGKEKLF
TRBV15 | ATSRASEYEQY
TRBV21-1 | ASSKDPGRETQY
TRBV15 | ATSRDLGGLGNTIY
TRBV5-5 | ASSRTQGVSYSNQPQH
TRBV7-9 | ASSPRDRGIADTQY
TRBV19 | ASSRDRGSNTGELF
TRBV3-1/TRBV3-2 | ASRTPSSQDLGLAAGYEQY
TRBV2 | ASSEIQPNQPQH
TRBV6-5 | ASSYGSVEAF
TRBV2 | ASSEFSRTATNEKLF
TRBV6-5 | ASSYLAGRRGEKLF
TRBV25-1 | ASSEYEAGRDEKLF
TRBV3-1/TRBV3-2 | ASSQESWGGGYT
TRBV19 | ATTYGLAGGRRTGELF
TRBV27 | ASRRSVTDGYT
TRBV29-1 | SVGLFPGSEKLF